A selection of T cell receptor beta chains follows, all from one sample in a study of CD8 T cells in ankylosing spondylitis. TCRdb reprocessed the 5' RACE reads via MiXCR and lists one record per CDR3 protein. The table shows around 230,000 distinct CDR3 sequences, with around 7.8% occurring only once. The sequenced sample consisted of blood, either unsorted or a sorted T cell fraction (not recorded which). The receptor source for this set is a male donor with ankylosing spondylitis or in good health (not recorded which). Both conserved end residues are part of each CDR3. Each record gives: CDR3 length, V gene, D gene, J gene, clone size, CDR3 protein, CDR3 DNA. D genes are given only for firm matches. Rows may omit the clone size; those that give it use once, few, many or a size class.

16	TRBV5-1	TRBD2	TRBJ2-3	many	CASSDPTSGGTDTQYF	TGCGCCAGCAGCGATCCGACTAGCGGGGGGACAGATACGCAGTATTTT
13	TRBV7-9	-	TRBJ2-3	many	CASSLEMGTPRYF	TGTGCCAGCAGCTTAGAAATGGGTACCCCTCGGTATTTT
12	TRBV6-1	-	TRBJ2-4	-	CASRVAKNIQYF	TGTGCCAGCCGCGTAGCCAAAAACATTCAGTACTTC
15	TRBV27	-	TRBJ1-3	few	CASSLGGAGGNTIYF	TGTGCCAGCAGCCTAGGGGGGGCGGGTGGAAACACCATATATTTT
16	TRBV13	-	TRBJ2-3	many	CASSLIPSVEPDTQYF	TGTGCCAGCAGCTTAATCCCTAGCGTGGAACCAGATACGCAGTATTTT
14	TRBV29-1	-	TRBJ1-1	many	CSVDVRGEGTEAFF	TGCAGCGTTGATGTCAGGGGCGAAGGCACTGAAGCTTTCTTT
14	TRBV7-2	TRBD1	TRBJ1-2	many	CASSFGTGVYGYTF	TGTGCCAGCAGCTTTGGGACAGGGGTCTATGGCTACACCTTC
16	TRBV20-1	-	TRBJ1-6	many	CSARDQTRPENSPLHF	TGCAGTGCTAGAGACCAAACTCGACCGGAAAATTCACCCCTCCACTTT
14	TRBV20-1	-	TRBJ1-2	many	CSATAGALIYGYTF	TGCAGTGCTACGGCGGGGGCGTTGATCTATGGCTACACCTTC
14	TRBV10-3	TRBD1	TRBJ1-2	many	CAIKRGQGDSGYTF	TGTGCCATCAAGAGGGGGCAGGGTGATAGTGGCTACACCTTC
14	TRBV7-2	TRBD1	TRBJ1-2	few	CASSQRQGGYGYTF	TGTGCCAGCAGCCAACGACAGGGTGGCTATGGCTACACCTTC
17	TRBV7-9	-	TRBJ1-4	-	CASSLRGQSPTNEKLFF	TGTGCCAGCAGCCTACGGGGCCAGTCCCCAACTAATGAAAAACTGTTTTTT
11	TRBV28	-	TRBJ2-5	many	CASSLRSIQYF	TGTGCCAGCAGTTTAAGGTCTATCCAGTACTTC
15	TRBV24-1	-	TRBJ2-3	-	CATSGSVEGTDTQYF	TGTGCCACCAGTGGGTCGGTCGAAGGCACAGATACGCAGTATTTT
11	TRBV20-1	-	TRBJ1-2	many	CSARDGGGYTF	TGCAGTGCTAGAGATGGGGGTGGCTACACCTTC
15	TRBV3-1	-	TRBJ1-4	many	CASSRFTQLNEKLFF	TGTGCCAGCAGCCGCTTCACGCAGCTTAATGAAAAACTGTTTTTT
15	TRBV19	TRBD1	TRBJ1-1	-	CASKFSGTGKTEAFF	TGTGCCAGTAAATTTTCCGGGACAGGGAAGACTGAAGCTTTCTTT
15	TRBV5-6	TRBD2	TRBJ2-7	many	CASSLGSGPNYEQYF	TGTGCCAGCAGCTTGGGTAGCGGGCCAAACTACGAGCAGTACTTC
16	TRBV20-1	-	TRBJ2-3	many	CSASHRDGYPPNTQYF	TGCAGTGCTAGTCACCGGGACGGATACCCCCCGAATACGCAGTATTTT
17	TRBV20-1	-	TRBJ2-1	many	CSASPIPRGSSYNEQFF	TGCAGTGCTAGTCCCATTCCTCGGGGGAGCTCCTACAATGAGCAGTTCTTC
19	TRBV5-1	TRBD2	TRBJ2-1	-	CASSFPGLAGGSSYNEQFF	TGCGCCAGCAGCTTCCCGGGACTAGCGGGAGGTAGCTCCTACAATGAGCAGTTCTTC
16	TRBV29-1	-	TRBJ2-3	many	CSVEDRVGASTDTQYF	TGCAGCGTTGAAGATCGGGTCGGGGCTTCCACAGATACGCAGTATTTT
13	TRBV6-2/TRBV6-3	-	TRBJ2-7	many	CASRTTGLGEQYF	TGTGCCAGCAGAACGACGGGCCTAGGCGAGCAGTACTTC
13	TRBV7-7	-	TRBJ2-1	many	CASSVGTVDEQFF	TGTGCTAGCAGCGTCGGGACGGTTGATGAGCAGTTCTTC
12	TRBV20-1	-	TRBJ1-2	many	CSATGGAGGYTF	TGCAGTGCTACCGGGGGGGCAGGTGGCTACACCTTC
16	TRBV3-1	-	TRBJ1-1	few	CASSPVIGKGDTEAFF	TGTGCCAGCAGCCCGGTCATAGGTAAGGGGGACACTGAAGCTTTCTTT
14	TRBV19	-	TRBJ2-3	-	CASSARGGVDTQYF	TGTGCCAGTAGTGCCAGGGGGGGGGTAGATACGCAGTATTTT
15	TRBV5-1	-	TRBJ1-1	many	CASSLSWTANTEAFF	TGCGCCAGCAGCTTGTCGTGGACAGCGAACACTGAAGCTTTCTTT
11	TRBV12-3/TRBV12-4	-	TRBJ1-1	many	CASGAITEAFF	TGTGCCAGCGGGGCCATCACTGAAGCTTTCTTT
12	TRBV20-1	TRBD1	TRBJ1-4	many	CSASGQGEKLFF	TGCAGTGCTAGCGGACAGGGGGAAAAACTGTTTTTT
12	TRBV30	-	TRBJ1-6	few	CACLGEGSPLHF	TGTGCCTGCCTAGGGGAAGGTTCACCCCTCCACTTT
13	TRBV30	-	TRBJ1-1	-	CAWNRRLNTEAFF	TGTGCCTGGAATCGGCGCCTGAACACTGAAGCTTTCTTT
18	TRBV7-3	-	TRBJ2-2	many	CASSLRDGAFDGTGELFF	TGTGCCAGCAGCCTCAGGGACGGAGCCTTCGATGGCACCGGGGAGCTGTTTTTT
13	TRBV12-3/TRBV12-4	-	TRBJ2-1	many	CASSLDGGNEQFF	TGTGCCAGCAGTCTCGACGGAGGTAATGAGCAGTTCTTC
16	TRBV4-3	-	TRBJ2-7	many	CASSQGIRDGTYEQYF	TGCGCCAGCAGCCAAGGAATTAGGGACGGGACCTACGAGCAGTACTTC
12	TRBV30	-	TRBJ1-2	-	CASVTGVDSYTF	TGTGCCTCCGTTACGGGGGTGGATAGCTACACCTTC
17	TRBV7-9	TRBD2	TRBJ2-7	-	CASSLSSGGGGSYEQYF	TGTGCCAGCAGCTTATCGTCAGGCGGGGGGGGCTCCTACGAGCAGTACTTC
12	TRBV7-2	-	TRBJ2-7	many	CASSLVGYEQYF	TGTGCCAGCAGTTTAGTTGGTTACGAGCAGTACTTC
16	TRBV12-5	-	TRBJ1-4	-	CASGLVLGQLEEKLFF	TGTGCTAGTGGTTTGGTACTTGGACAGCTAGAGGAAAAACTGTTTTTT
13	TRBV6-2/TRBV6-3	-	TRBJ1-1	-	CASSYSEATEAFF	TGTGCCAGCAGTTACTCGGAGGCTACTGAAGCTTTCTTT
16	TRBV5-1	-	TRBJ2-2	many	CASSSTGSLNTGELFF	TGCGCCAGCAGCTCCACAGGGTCGTTGAACACCGGGGAGCTGTTTTTT